The sequence of this T cell receptor beta chain was determined in a study of T and B cells in COVID-19 patients. For the study at large: Critical illness requiring mechanical ventilation or extracorporeal membrane oxygenation affected 12 of 20 active-infection patients. In the active-infection cohort, about 90% of the roughly 20 patients had comorbidities linked to unfavorable COVID-19 outcome. Findings and caveats of the study: Highly clonal in active COVID-19, TRB repertoires exceeded healthy-donor diversity and richness at recovery.

BIOMED2 TRB-A/B primer pools were used in multiplex TRB PCR. TCRdb called the multiplex PCR reads again in MiXCR, with one record for every CDR3 protein. The sample consists of 15,000 to 20,000 distinct CDR3 sequences, roughly 36% of them appearing once. TRB was amplified from about 240-490 ng of blood genomic DNA. Points on this clonotype: Its target is unknown.

CDR1 LNHDA and CDR2 SQIVND come from the germline V gene (reference sequence). Trimming cost V 7 bases and J 6 bases, with 21 bases left between them. The CDR3 extends over 15 amino acids. The sample comprised blood. The chain combines TRBV19 with TRBJ1-1; D is perhaps TRBD1 (6 bases). The origin of this receptor is a human donor with active COVID-19. The CDR3 here is CASTTWGAQVPEAFF. CDR3 nucleotide sequence: TGTGCCAGTACCACATGGGGGGCGCAGGTCCCTGAAGCTTTCTTT.